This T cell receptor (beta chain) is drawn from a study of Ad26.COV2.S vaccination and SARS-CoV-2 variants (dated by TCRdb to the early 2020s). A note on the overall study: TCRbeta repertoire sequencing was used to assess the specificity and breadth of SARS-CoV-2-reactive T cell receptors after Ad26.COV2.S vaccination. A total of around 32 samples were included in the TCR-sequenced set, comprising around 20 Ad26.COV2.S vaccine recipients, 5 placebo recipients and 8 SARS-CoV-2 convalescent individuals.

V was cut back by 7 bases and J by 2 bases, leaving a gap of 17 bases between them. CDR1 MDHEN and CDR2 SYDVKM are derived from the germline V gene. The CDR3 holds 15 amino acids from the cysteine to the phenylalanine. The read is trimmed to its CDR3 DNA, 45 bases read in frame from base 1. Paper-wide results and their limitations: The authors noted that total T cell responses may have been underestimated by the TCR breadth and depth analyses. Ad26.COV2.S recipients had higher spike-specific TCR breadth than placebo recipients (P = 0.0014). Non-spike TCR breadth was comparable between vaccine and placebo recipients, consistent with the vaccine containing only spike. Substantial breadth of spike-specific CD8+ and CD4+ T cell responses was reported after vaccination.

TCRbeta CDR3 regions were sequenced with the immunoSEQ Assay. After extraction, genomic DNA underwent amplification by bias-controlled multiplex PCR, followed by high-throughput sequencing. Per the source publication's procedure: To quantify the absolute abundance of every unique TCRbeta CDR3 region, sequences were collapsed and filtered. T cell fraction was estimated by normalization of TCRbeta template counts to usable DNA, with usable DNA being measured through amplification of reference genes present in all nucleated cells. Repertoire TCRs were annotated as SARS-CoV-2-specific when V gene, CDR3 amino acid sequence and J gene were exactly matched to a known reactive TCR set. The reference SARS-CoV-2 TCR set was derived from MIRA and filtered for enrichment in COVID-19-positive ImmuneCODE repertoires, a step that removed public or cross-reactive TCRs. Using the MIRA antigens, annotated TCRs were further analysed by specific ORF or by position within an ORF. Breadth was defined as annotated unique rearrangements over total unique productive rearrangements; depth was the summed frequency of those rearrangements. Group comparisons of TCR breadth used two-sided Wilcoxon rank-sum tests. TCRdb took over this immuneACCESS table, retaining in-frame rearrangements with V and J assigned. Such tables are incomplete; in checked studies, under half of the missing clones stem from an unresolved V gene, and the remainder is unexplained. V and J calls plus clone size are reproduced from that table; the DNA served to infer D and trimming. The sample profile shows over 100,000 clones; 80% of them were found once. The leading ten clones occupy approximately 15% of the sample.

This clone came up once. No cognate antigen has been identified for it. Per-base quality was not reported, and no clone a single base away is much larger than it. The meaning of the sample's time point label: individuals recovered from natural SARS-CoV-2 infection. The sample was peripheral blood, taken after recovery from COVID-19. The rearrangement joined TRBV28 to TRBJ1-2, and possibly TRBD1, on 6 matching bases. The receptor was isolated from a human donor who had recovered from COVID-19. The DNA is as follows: TGTGCCAGCAAACCCTCGGACAGCCTAAACTATGGCTACACCTTC. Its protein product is CASKPSDSLNYGYTF.